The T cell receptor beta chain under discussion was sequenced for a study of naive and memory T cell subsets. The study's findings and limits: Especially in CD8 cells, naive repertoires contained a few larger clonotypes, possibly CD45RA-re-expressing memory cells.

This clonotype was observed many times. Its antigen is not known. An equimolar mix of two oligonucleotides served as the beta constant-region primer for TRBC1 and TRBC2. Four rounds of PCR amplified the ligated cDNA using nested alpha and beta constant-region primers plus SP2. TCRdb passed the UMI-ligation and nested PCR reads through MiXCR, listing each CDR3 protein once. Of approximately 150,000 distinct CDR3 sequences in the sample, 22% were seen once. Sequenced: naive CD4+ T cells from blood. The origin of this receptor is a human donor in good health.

Here the CDR3 reads CAISERAGAQYF. CDR3 nucleotide sequence: TGTGCCATCAGTGAGAGAGCAGGAGCGCAGTATTTT. The chain carries TRBV10-3 and TRBJ2-3; D remains ambiguous. V dropped 2 bases and J dropped 10 bases, with 10 bases sitting between them. This CDR3 spans 12 amino acids. Per germline, CDR1 ENHRY and CDR2 SYGVKD.